This T cell receptor (beta chain) was found in a study of blood T cells in healthy people across ages. Primers used in a second PCR of about 6 to 11 cycles were a sample-barcoded 5' primer and a J-beta primer mix. TCRdb reprocessed the 5' RACE reads via MiXCR and lists one record per CDR3 protein. The sample carries more than 1.4 million distinct CDR3 sequences, 42% recorded once. This CDR3 is 15 amino acids long. Germline CDR1 is SEHNR and CDR2 is FQNEAQ (reference sequence). The chain combines TRBV7-9 with TRBJ2-6; possible D gene TRBD2, 7 bases. This receptor was obtained from a young woman in good health. Source material: blood. As DNA, the CDR3 is TGTGCAACCAAAGGGGGGGGATTCGGGGCCAACGTCCTGACTTTC. Its translation: CATKGGGFGANVLTF.